These 32 T cell receptor beta chains were sequenced from one sample in a study of T cells in Graves' hyperthyroidism and ophthalmopathy. Authors of the study amplified TCR beta CDR3 regions from RNA transcripts. HTBI primers were the set used in a first-round RT-PCR of the TCR CDR3. TCRdb ran MiXCR on the multiplex PCR reads and lists one entry per CDR3 protein. The sample records around 580,000 distinct CDR3 sequences, around 46% being singletons. Material: peripheral blood or thyroid tissue (not recorded which). The receptors shown here come from a woman aged 18-29 years with Graves' hyperthyroidism.

This chain uses TRBV2 with TRBJ2-7, with TRBD1 matching over 7 bases. Germline lookup yields CDR1 SNHLY and CDR2 FYNNEI. V shed 7 bases, J shed 4 bases, and the junction held 13 bases outside the gene matches. There are 15 residues in the CDR3. The CDR3 loop is CASKRGDSGRYEQYF. In DNA, the CDR3 is TGTGCCAGCAAGCGAGGGGACAGTGGGCGATACGAGCAGTACTTC.

This chain uses TRBV5-1 with TRBJ2-2, with 11 nucleotides matching TRBD1. This CDR3 has 14 amino acids. Germline CDR1 SGHRS, CDR2 YFSETQ. With V trimmed by 6 bases and J by 6 bases, 4 bases remained unmatched. The CDR3 protein is CASTPGQGAGELFF. The DNA of the CDR3 is TGCGCCAGCACCCCGGGACAGGGGGCCGGGGAGCTGTTTTTT.

Turning to this clonotype: It may be a read error: a sequence one base away is much more abundant. The chain couples TRBV20-1 to TRBJ2-2; perhaps TRBD2 as D (6 bases). CDR3 length equals 14 residues. CDR1 is DFQATT and CDR2 is SNEGSKA in the germline V gene (reference sequence). The DNA of the CDR3 is TGCAGTGCTAGCGTACTAGCCAACACCGGGGAGCTGTCTTTT. This codes for CSASVLANTGELSF.

This chain joins TRBV9 and TRBJ2-7, with TRBD2 matching 7 bases. Germline V gene lookup returns CDR1 SGDLS and CDR2 YYNGEE. The J segment lost 2 bases and the V segment lost 0 bases, leaving 5 bases of the junction unmatched. This CDR3 has 15 amino acids. CDR3 residues: CASSVGGGGTYEQYF. The CDR3 DNA follows: TGTGCCAGCAGCGTAGGGGGGGGAGGGACCTACGAGCAGTACTTC.

For the CDR3, the DNA is TGTGCCAGCAGTGGTGTTCCACCCCAGGTAGAGACCCAGTACTTC. It translates to CASSGVPPQVETQYF. The chain couples TRBV25-1 to TRBJ2-5; D is ambiguous. V lost 4 bases and J lost 4, with 16 bases in between. The CDR3 covers 15 residues. Germline V CDR1 and CDR2: MGHDK, SYGVNS.

The chain employs TRBV13 and TRBJ1-4, with 7 bases fitting TRBD1. After removal of 2 bases from V and 4 bases from J, the junction contained 4 bases not matched to a gene. The CDR3 totals 15 residues. Germline lookup yields CDR1 PRHDT and CDR2 FYEKMQ (reference sequence). The CDR3 DNA reads TGTGCCAGCAGCTTACAGGGGGGGAGTAATGAAAAACTGTTTTTT. This translates into CASSLQGGSNEKLFF.

The rearrangement uses TRBV20-1 and TRBJ1-1, with 7 bases fitting TRBD1. Germline V gene lookup returns CDR1 DFQATT and CDR2 SNEGSKA (reference sequence). J lost 7 bases, V lost 6 bases, and 8 bases had no gene match. This CDR3 comprises 12 residues. CDR3 DNA: TGCAGTGCGAGCAGGGACAGCCTTGAAGCTTTCTTT. Translating it yields CSASRDSLEAFF.

This chain connects TRBV24-1 to TRBJ1-1, with D perhaps matching TRBD1 (6 bases). Trimming removed 7 bases at V and 8 bases at J, with 10 bases between. The germline gives CDR1 KGHDR, CDR2 SFDVKD. CDR3 length: 11 amino acids. CDR3 DNA sequence: TGTGCCACCAGCGACGGACAGGAAGCTTTCTTT. This encodes CATSDGQEAFF.

This clonotype has just one count. The chain is built from TRBV24-1 and TRBJ2-7; possibly TRBD1 or TRBD2 for D (7 bases each). This CDR3 spans 17 amino acids. Germline values: CDR1 KGHDR, CDR2 SFDVKD. Trimming removed 4 bases from V and 5 bases from J, with 23 bases in between. The CDR3 DNA reads as TGTGCCACCAGTGACCCACTTGCAGGGGGAGGGGTCCACGAGCAGTACTTC. Translating it yields CATSDPLAGGGVHEQYF.

This clonotype was recorded many times. The limits of the CDR3 on the DNA are not certain, so only TCRdb's listed CDR3 is given. This chain uses TRBV4-2 with TRBJ1-4. Germline V gene data show CDR1 as LGHNA and CDR2 as YNFKEQ. The CDR3 spans 16 residues, counting both ends. The CDR3 sequence is CASSQEVGHFGEKLFF.

The chain joins TRBV5-5 to TRBJ2-3, with TRBD2 matching 9 bases. The junction had 5 bases not matched to a gene; V was cut back by 0 bases and J by 3 bases. This CDR3 comprises 16 residues. The germline V gene encodes CDR1 SGHKS and CDR2 YYEKEE (reference sequence). The CDR3 bases are TGTGCCAGCAGCTTGGTGCCCAGCGGGAGGACAGATACGCAGTATTTT. Its translation is CASSLVPSGRTDTQYF.

The rearrangement joins TRBV5-1 to TRBJ1-5, with TRBD1 matching over 7 bases. Germline lookup yields CDR1 SGHRS and CDR2 YFSETQ. With 4 bases clipped from V and 11 bases from J, the junction kept 12 bases outside the gene matches. The CDR3 runs to 14 residues. This chain's CDR3 is CASSVAGTEETQHF. CDR3 sequence (DNA): TGCGCCAGCAGCGTGGCCGGGACAGAAGAGACCCAGCATTTT.

This clonotype was seen repeatedly, ten times or more. V usage is TRBV2 and J usage is TRBJ1-1; TRBD1 aligns across 8 bases. Germline V gene sequence: CDR1 SNHLY, CDR2 FYNNEI. J was trimmed by 1 base and V by 8 bases; bases with no gene match: 6. The CDR3 spans 14 residues. CDR3: CASVLTGANTEAFF. CDR3 sequence (DNA): TGTGCCAGCGTCCTGACAGGGGCGAACACTGAAGCTTTCTTT.

On this clonotype: A much larger clone differs by one base, so this may be a read error. The chain carries TRBV6-2 or TRBV6-3 and TRBJ1-1, with D perhaps matching TRBD1 (5 bases). The CDR3 covers 18 residues. The germline V gene has CDR1 MNHEY and CDR2 SVGEGT. Deletions cut 6 bases from V and 0 bases from J, with 23 bases between. The CDR3 nucleotides are TGTGCCAGCAGCCACCTTGAGATGAGGGGCTTCATGAACACTGAAGCTTTCTTT. It is translated as CASSHLEMRGFMNTEAFF.

This clonotype was detected once. The genes are TRBV2 and TRBJ1-2; TRBD1 agrees at 8 bases. V dropped 11 bases and J dropped 5; count of bases not matched to a gene: 4. CDR3 length: 11 residues. CDR1 is SNHLY, CDR2 FYNNEI, per germline. The CDR3 region is CAPDRGYGYTF. Written as DNA, the CDR3 is TGTGCCCCCGACAGGGGTTATGGCTACACCTTC.

This clonotype has a count of ten or more. V usage is TRBV19 and J usage is TRBJ1-5; 8 bases are shared with TRBD1. V was clipped by 7 bases and J by 2 bases; unmatched bases: 7. This CDR3 is 15 amino acids long. The germline gives CDR1 LNHDA, CDR2 SQIVND (reference sequence). The CDR3 DNA follows: TGTGCCAGTACCCTTACAGGGGGAGGCAATCAGCCCCAGCATTTT. Its translation is CASTLTGGGNQPQHF.

The chain is built from TRBV4-3 and TRBJ2-7; a weak D match, TRBD1 (6 bases). V lost 0 bases, J lost 0 bases, and 9 bases lay in between. Germline lookup yields CDR1 LGHNA and CDR2 YSLEER. The CDR3 runs 15 residues. In DNA form, the CDR3 reads TGCGCCAGCAGCCAAGATCTAGGGGGCTCCTACGAGCAGTACTTC. The encoded protein is CASSQDLGGSYEQYF.

The V gene is TRBV12-3 or TRBV12-4, the J gene TRBJ1-5; D is unresolved. This CDR3 is 15 amino acids long. Trimming left V 6 bases short and J 3 bases short, with 15 bases between. CDR3 protein: CASSVGRQVNQPQHF. The CDR3 coding sequence is TGTGCCAGCAGCGTAGGGAGACAAGTCAATCAGCCCCAGCATTTT.

The J gene is TRBJ1-2, the V gene TRBV9; no firm D call. CDR1 and CDR2 (germline): SGDLS, YYNGEE. V gave up 0 bases and J gave up 12 bases, with 12 bases separating them. The length of the CDR3 is 12 residues. Here the CDR3 reads CASSVDSPGNTF. The CDR3 DNA is TGTGCCAGCAGCGTAGACAGCCCTGGAAACACCTTC. Using reference TRBV9 and TRBJ1-2 for the parts outside the CDR3, the full variable domain is DSGVTQTPKHLITATGQRVTLRCSPRSGDLSVYWYQQSLDQGLQFLIQYYNGEERAKGNILERFSAQQFPDLHSELNLSSLELGDSALYFCASSVDSPGNTFGSGTRLTVV.

This clonotype was seen a few times. This sequence joins TRBV20-1 and TRBJ1-2; 8 positions match TRBD1. The CDR3 is made up of 12 amino acids. Trimming removed 3 bases from V and 9 bases from J; junction bases left unmatched: 6. Germline assignment: CDR1 DFQATT and CDR2 SNEGSKA (reference sequence). The CDR3 here is CSASSGTGSYTF. Here the CDR3 DNA reads TGCAGTGCTAGTTCCGGGACAGGAAGCTACACCTTC.

In this sample, this clonotype turned up many times. The chain uses TRBV7-3 and TRBJ2-5; no firm D call. The ends were cut back, 4 bases at V and 0 bases at J, with 9 bases in the middle. This CDR3 is 14 amino acids long. Germline V gene sequence: CDR1 SGHTA, CDR2 FQGTGA. The CDR3 here is CASSSRQDQETQYF. In DNA, the CDR3 is TGTGCCAGCAGCTCAAGACAAGACCAAGAGACCCAGTACTTC.

The chain has TRBV10-3 and TRBJ2-1; TRBD1 might be the D (5 bases). The germline V gene has CDR1 ENHRY and CDR2 SYGVKD. Trimming took 0 bases from V and 8 from J, leaving 11 bases between them. The CDR3 consists of 14 residues. The CDR3 spells CAISESGRGDEQFF. CDR3 nucleotides: TGTGCCATCAGTGAGTCGGGTAGGGGCGATGAGCAGTTCTTC.

The rearrangement uses TRBV5-2 and TRBJ2-7; TRBD1 is the table's D call, not checked against the DNA. TRBV5-2 is a documented pseudogene. The CDR3 spans 15 residues. CDR3 in DNA: TGTGCCAGCAACTCACTCGAGGGGCGCGGCGACGAGCAGTACTTC. It translates to CASNSLEGRGDEQYF.

Worth noting for this clonotype: A much larger clone differs by one base, so this may be a read error. The chain has TRBV3-1 and TRBJ2-2; D not resolved. This CDR3 spans 13 amino acids. Germline CDR1 LGHDT, CDR2 YNNKEL (reference sequence). V was cut by 8 bases and J by 7 bases, with 14 bases left in between. CDR3 region: CASGRRSGGELFF. CDR3 bases: TGTGCCAGCGGCCGTCGCTCCGGCGGGGAGCTGTTTTTT. The complete variable domain, with remaining parts taken from reference TRBV3-1 and TRBJ2-2, reads DTAVSQTPKYLVTQMGNDKSIKCEQNLGHDTMYWYKQDSKKFLKIMFSYNNKELIINETVPNRFSPKSPDKAHLNLHINSLELGDSAVYFCASGRRSGGELFFGEGSRLTVL.

V gene TRBV5-1 combines with J gene TRBJ1-3, with D possibly being TRBD1 (5 bases). V was cut by 0 bases and J by 8 bases, with 18 bases left in between. This CDR3 is built from 16 residues. Looked up from germline, CDR1 is SGHRS and CDR2 is YFSETQ. CDR3 region: CASSLVSGMSGYTIYF. CDR3 bases: TGCGCCAGCAGCTTGGTTTCAGGGATGAGTGGCTACACCATATATTTT.

In its sample, this clonotype was seen once. The chain has TRBV7-2 and TRBJ1-5, with 9 bases fitting TRBD1. The CDR3 extends over 12 amino acids. After removal of 10 bases from V and 5 bases from J, the junction contained 3 bases not matched to a gene. The V gene's germline CDR1 is SGHTA and CDR2 FQGNSA. CDR3: CAITGGDQPQHF. DNA for the CDR3: TGTGCCATCACAGGGGGCGATCAGCCCCAGCATTTT.

This clonotype was observed a few times. This chain joins TRBV7-2 and TRBJ2-5, with D unclear. CDR1 SGHTA and CDR2 FQGNSA come from the germline V gene. V lost 5 bases, J lost 0 bases, and 10 bases lay in between. The CDR3 extends over 14 amino acids. The CDR3 region is CASSQEGYQETQYF. Written as DNA, the CDR3 is TGTGCCAGCAGCCAAGAAGGCTACCAAGAGACCCAGTACTTC.

The chain joins TRBV29-1 to TRBJ2-2, with D unresolved. Germline-derived CDR1 and CDR2 are SQVTM and ANQGSEA. The CDR3 has 11 amino acids. V dropped 8 bases and J dropped 3 bases, with 7 bases sitting between them. CDR3 coding DNA: TGCAGCTACCGTCACACCGGGGAGCTGTTTTTT. This gives the protein CSYRHTGELFF.

In its sample, this clonotype was seen a few times. The chain joins TRBV27 to TRBJ1-1; D may be TRBD1 (5 bases). Trimming took 7 bases from V and 6 from J, leaving 12 bases between them. This CDR3 contains 12 residues. The germline V gene encodes CDR1 MNHEY and CDR2 SMNVEV (reference sequence). In nucleotides, the CDR3 is TGTGCCAGCAAGAAGGGGAGATCTGAAGCTTTCTTT. It specifies CASKKGRSEAFF.

This clonotype was seen at least ten times. The genes are TRBV6-2 or TRBV6-3 and TRBJ2-5; D gene ambiguous. Germline V gives CDR1 MNHEY, CDR2 SVGEGT. The V end was cut by 5 bases, the J end by 5 bases, with 18 bases between. The CDR3 spans 15 residues. The CDR3 here is CASSEVGRPDETQYF. CDR3 DNA: TGTGCCAGCAGTGAAGTGGGTAGACCGGATGAGACCCAGTACTTC.

This clonotype was recorded at least ten times. In DNA, the CDR3 is TGTGCCAGCACCCACGGGGTGAACACTGAAGCTTTCTTT. Its translation: CASTHGVNTEAFF. V and J are TRBV28 and TRBJ1-1; no clear D gene. The V and J ends lost 7 bases and 0 bases respectively, with 9 bases between them. Germline CDR1 MDHEN, CDR2 SYDVKM. CDR3 length equals 13 residues.

In its sample, this clonotype was seen many times. The V gene is TRBV29-1, the J gene TRBJ2-7, with 7 positions matching TRBD1. The junction had 8 bases not matched to a gene; V was cut back by 6 bases and J by 3 bases. This CDR3 has 13 amino acids. CDR1 SQVTM and CDR2 ANQGSEA come from the germline V gene. The CDR3 sequence: CSVIWTGHYEQYF. CDR3 bases: TGCAGCGTGATTTGGACAGGCCACTACGAGCAGTACTTC.